This T cell receptor (beta chain) is drawn from a study of blood T cell repertoires in COVID-19. Study-wide background: The samples span acute and convalescent COVID-19 from the United States, Italy and Spain. T cells, B-cell-depleted T cells, or PBMCs supplied cDNA or gDNA.

In the source study's methods: Amplification with reference gene primers provided the estimates of nucleated cell counts. Profiling relied on immunoSEQ multiplex PCR, and the TCRdb table lists in-frame clones only, not all of them. V, J and clone size are those of that table, while D and trimming were read from the DNA. The data hold 60,000 to 80,000 clones, with about nine tenths observed a single time. Input material: peripheral blood. This receptor was taken from a woman of 80 years or more with acute or convalescent COVID-19.

The CDR3: CSAGGLDGYTF. CDR3 DNA sequence: TGCAGCGCCGGAGGACTAGATGGCTACACCTTC. The rearrangement uses TRBV29-1 and TRBJ1-2; no clear D. The germline V gene has CDR1 SQVTM and CDR2 ANQGSEA. The V gene lost 7 bases and the J gene lost 6 bases, with 12 bases spanning the gap. The CDR3 is made up of 11 amino acids.